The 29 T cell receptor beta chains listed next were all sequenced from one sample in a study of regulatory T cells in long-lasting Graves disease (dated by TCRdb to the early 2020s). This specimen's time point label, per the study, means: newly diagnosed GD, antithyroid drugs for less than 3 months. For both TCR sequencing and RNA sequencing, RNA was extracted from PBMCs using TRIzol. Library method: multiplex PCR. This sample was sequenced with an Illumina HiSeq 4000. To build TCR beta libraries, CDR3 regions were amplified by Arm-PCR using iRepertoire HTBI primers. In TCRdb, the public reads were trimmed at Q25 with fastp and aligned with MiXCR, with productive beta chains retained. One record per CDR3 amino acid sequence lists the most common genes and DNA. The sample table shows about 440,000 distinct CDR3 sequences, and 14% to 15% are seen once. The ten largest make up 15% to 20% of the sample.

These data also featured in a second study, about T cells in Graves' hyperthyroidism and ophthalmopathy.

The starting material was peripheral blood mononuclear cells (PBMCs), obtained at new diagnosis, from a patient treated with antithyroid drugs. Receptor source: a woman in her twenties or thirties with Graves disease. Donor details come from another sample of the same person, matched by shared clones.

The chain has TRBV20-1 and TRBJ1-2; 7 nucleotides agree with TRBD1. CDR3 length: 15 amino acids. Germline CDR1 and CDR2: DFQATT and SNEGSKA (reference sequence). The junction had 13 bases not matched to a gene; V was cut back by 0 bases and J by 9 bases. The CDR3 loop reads CSARDAGGQFNRYTF. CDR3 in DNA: TGCAGTGCTAGAGACGCAGGGGGACAGTTCAATCGCTACACCTTC.

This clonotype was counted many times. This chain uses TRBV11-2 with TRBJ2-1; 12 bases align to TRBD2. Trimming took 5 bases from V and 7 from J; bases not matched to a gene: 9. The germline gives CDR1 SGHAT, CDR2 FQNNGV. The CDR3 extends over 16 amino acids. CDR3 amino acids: CASSPTTSGSSNEQFF. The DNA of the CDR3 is TGTGCCAGCAGCCCTACGACTAGCGGGAGTTCGAATGAGCAGTTCTTC.

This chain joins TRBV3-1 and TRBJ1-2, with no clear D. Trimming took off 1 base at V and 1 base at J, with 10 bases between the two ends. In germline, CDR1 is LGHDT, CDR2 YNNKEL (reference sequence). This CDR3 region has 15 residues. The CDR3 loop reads CASSQGTALNYGYTF. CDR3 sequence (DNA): TGTGCCAGCAGCCAAGGGACTGCTCTTAACTATGGCTACACCTTC.

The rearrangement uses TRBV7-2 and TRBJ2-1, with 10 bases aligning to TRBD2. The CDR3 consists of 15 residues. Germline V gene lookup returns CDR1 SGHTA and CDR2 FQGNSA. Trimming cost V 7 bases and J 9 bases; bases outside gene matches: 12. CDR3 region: CASIQLAGALGEQFF. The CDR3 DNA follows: TGTGCCAGCATCCAGCTAGCGGGAGCATTAGGTGAGCAGTTCTTC. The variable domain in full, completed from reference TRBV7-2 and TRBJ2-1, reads GAGVSQSPSNKVTEKGKDVELRCDPISGHTALYWYRQSLGQGLEFLIYFQGNSAPDKSGLPSDRFSAERTGGSVSTLTIQRTQQEDSAVYLCASIQLAGALGEQFFGPGTRLTVL.

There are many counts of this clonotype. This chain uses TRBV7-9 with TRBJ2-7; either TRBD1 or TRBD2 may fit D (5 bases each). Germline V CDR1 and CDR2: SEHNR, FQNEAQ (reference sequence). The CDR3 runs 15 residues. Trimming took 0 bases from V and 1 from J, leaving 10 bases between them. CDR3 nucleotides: TGTGCCAGCAGCTTAGCGGAGGACACTTCCTACGAGCAGTACTTC. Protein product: CASSLAEDTSYEQYF.

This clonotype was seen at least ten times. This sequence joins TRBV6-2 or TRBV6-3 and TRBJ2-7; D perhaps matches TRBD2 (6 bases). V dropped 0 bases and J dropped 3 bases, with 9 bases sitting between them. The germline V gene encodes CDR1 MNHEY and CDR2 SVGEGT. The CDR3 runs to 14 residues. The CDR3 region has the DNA TGTGCCAGCAGTTACTCGGGACTGATCTACGAGCAGTACTTC. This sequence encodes CASSYSGLIYEQYF.

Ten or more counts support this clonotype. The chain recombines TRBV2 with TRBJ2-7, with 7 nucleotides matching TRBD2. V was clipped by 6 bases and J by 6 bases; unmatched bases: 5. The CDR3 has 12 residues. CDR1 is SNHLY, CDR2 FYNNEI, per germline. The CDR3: CASRVSSGEQYF. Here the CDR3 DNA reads TGTGCCAGCAGGGTTTCTAGCGGCGAGCAGTACTTC.

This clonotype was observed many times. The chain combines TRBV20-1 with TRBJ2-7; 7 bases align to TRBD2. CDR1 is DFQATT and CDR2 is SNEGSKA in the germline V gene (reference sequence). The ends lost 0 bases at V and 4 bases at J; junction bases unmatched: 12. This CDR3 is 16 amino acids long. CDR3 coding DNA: TGCAGTGCTAGAGATCTGGCGCGGGAGTCGACTTACGAGCAGTACTTC. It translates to CSARDLARESTYEQYF.

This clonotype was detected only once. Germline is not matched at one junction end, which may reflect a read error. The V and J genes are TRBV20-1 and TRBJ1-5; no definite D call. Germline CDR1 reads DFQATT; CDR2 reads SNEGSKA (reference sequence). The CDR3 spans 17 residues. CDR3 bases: TGCGGTGCTAGAGATGATTATGCGGACCTCGGCAATCAGCCCCAGCATTTT. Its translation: CGARDDYADLGNQPQHF.

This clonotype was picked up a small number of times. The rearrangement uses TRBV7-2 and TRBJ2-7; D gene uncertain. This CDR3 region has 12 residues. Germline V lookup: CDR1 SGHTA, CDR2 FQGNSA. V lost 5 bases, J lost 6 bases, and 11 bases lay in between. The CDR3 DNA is TGTGCCAGCAGCCCGGTGCTCGCCGAGCAGTACTTC. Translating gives CASSPVLAEQYF.

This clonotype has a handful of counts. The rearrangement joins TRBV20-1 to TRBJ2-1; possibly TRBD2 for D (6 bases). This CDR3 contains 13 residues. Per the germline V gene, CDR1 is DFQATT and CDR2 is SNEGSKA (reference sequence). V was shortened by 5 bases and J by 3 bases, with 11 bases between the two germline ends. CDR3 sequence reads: CSAAGLFYNEQFF. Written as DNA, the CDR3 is TGCAGTGCTGCGGGACTTTTCTACAATGAGCAGTTCTTC.

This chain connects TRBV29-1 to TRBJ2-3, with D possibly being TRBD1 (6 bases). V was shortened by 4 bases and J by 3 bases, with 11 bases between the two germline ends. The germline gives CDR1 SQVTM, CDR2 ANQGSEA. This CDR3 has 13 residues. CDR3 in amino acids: CSVAQGQTDTQYF. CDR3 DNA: TGCAGCGTTGCCCAGGGGCAGACAGATACGCAGTATTTT.

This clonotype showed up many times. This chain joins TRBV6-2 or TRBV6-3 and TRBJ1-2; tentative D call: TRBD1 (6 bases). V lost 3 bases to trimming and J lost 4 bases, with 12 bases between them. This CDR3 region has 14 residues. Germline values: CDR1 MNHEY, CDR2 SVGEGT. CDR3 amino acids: CASSYRTALYGYTF. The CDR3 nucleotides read TGTGCCAGCAGTTATAGGACAGCTCTCTATGGCTACACCTTC.

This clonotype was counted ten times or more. The DNA for the CDR3 is TGCAGTGCTAGATGGGTTCTTGGCGGGGATCAAGAGACCCAGTACTTC. It is translated as CSARWVLGGDQETQYF. The chain employs TRBV20-1 and TRBJ2-5; maybe TRBD2 (6 bases). CDR3 length: 16 amino acids. Deletions cut 2 bases from V and 2 bases from J, with 18 bases between. Per germline, CDR1 DFQATT and CDR2 SNEGSKA (reference sequence).

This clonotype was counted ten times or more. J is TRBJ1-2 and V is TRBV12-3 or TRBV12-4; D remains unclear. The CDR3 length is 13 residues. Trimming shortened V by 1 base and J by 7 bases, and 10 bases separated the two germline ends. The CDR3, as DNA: TGTGCCAGCAGTTTAGGGGCAGCCGTTGGCTACACCTTC. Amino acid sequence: CASSLGAAVGYTF.

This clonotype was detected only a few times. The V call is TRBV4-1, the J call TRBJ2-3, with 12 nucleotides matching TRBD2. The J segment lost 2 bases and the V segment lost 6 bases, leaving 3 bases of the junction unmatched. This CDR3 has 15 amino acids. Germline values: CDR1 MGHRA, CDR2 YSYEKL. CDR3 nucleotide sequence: TGCGCCAGCAGAGGACTAGCGGGGAACACAGATACGCAGTATTTT. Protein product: CASRGLAGNTDTQYF.

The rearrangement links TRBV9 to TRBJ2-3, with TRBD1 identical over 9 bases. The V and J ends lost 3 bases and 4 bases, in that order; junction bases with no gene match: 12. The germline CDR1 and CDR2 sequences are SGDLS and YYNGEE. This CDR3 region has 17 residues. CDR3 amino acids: CASSADPRTGAADTQYF. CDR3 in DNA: TGTGCCAGCAGCGCGGACCCCCGGACAGGGGCAGCAGATACGCAGTATTTT.

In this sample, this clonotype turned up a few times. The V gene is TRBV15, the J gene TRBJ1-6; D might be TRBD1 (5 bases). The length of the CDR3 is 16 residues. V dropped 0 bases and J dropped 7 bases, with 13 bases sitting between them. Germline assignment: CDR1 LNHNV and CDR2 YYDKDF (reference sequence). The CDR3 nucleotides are TGTGCCACCAGCAGAGAAACAGGAAGGTTAAATTCACCCCTCCACTTT. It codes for CATSRETGRLNSPLHF.

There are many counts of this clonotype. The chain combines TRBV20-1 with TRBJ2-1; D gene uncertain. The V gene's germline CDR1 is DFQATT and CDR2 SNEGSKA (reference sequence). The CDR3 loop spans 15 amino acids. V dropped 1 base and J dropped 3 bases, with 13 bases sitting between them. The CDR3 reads CSARVSVIGYNEQFF. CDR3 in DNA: TGCAGTGCTAGAGTGTCAGTTATTGGCTACAATGAGCAGTTCTTC.

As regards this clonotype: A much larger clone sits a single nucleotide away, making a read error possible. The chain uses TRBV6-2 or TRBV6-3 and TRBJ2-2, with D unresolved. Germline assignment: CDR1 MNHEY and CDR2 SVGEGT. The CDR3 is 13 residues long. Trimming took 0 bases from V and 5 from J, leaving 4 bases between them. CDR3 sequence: CASSYSETGELFF. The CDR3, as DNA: TGTGCCAGCAGTTACTCGGAGACCGGGGAGCTGTTTTTT.

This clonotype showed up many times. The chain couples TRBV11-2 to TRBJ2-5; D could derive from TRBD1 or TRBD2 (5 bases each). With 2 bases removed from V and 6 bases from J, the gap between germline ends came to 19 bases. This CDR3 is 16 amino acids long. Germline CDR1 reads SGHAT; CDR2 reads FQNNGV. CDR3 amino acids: CASSLTASGPGQTQYF. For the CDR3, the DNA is TGTGCCAGCAGCTTAACGGCGAGCGGCCCGGGGCAGACCCAGTACTTC.

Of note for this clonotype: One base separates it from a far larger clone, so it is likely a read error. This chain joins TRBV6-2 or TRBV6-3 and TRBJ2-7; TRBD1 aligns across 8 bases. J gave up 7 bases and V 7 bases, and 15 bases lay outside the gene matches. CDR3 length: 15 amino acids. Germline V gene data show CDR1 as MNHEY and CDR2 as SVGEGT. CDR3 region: CASTLNRGVGNEQYF. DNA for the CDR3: TGTGCCAGCACCCTAAACAGGGGGGTCGGCAATGAGCAGTACTTC.

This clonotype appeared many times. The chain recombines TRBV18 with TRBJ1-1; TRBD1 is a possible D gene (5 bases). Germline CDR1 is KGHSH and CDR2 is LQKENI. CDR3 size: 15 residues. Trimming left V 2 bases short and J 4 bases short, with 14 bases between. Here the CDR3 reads CASSPSAGTVTEAFF. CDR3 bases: TGTGCCAGCTCACCATCGGCAGGGACGGTCACTGAAGCTTTCTTT.

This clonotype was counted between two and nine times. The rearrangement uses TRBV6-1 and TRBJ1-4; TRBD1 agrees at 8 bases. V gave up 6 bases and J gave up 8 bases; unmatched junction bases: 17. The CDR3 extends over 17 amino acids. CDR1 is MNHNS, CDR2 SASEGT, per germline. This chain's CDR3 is CASRDPRAGGAGEKLFF. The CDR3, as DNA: TGTGCCAGCAGGGATCCCCGTGCAGGGGGCGCGGGAGAAAAACTGTTTTTT.

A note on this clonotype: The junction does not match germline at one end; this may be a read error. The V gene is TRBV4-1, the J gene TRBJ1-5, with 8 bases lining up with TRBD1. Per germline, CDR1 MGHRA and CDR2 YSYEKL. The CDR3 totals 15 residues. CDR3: CASRLSTGGNRPQHF. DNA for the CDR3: TGCGCCAGCAGACTCTCAACAGGGGGGAATCGGCCCCAGCATTTT.

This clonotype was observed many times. The CDR3 region has the DNA TGTGCCAGCAGTCCTGGCGATATGATGCGGAGCACAGATACGCAGTATTTT. Amino acid sequence: CASSPGDMMRSTDTQYF. This chain links TRBV12-3 or TRBV12-4 with TRBJ2-3; D not resolved. V was clipped by 5 bases and J by 0 bases, with 18 bases between them. The CDR3 sequence is 17 residues long.

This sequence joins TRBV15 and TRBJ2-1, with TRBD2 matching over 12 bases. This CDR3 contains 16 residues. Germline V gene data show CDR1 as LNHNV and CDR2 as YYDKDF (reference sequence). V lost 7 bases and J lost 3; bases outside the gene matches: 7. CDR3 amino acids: CATKGTSGSRYNEQFF. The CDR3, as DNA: TGTGCCACCAAGGGGACTAGCGGGTCCCGCTACAATGAGCAGTTCTTC.

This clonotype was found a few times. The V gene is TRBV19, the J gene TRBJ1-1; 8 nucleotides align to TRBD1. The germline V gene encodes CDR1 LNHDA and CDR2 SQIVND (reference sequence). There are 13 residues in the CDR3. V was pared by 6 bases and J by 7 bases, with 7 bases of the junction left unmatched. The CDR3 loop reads CASRIQGAGEAFF. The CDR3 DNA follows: TGTGCCAGTAGGATCCAGGGGGCTGGTGAAGCTTTCTTT.

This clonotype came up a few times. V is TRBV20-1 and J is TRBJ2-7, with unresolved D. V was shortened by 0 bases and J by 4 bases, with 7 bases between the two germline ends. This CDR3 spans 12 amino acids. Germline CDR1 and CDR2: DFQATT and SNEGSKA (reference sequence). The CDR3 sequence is CSARDNRYEQYF. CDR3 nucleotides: TGCAGTGCTAGAGACAACCGTTACGAGCAGTACTTC.